The 8 T cell receptor beta chains in this list originate from one sample, sequenced in a study of shared clonotypes between healthy human individuals (dated by TCRdb to between 2020 and 2021). Libraries were made using the immunoSEQ multiplex PCR assay. In TCRdb, the immuneACCESS table is reduced to in-frame sequences with V and J assigned. These tables do not hold every clone; where another copy was compared, an unresolved V gene accounts for under half, and the others remain unexplained. This sample lists roughly 2,000,000 clones; just under 95% were detected once. Around 1% of the sample belongs to the ten largest clones. CD8 naive samples were CD45RO-negative cells positively selected for CCR7, giving a CD45RA+CCR7+ population that excluded TemRA cells. Sample: naive CD8+ T cells sorted from blood. The cell subset or site tag for this specimen amounts to: CD45RA+CCR7+. Receptors were obtained from a man between 18 and 29 years old in good health.

The V gene is TRBV28, the J gene TRBJ1-5; D uncertain. The ends were cut back, 3 bases at V and 4 bases at J, with 13 bases in the middle. Looked up from germline, CDR1 is MDHEN and CDR2 is SYDVKM. The CDR3 has 15 residues. CDR3 amino acids: CASSFEAANNQPQHF. CDR3 coding DNA: TGTGCCAGCAGTTTCGAGGCAGCGAATAATCAGCCCCAGCATTTT.

This clone has only one observation. The V gene is TRBV29-1, the J gene TRBJ2-2; 7 bases map to TRBD1. Losses at the gene ends were 2 bases for V and 6 bases for J; bases not matched to a gene: 6. This CDR3 has 14 residues. Germline V gene sequence: CDR1 SQVTM, CDR2 ANQGSEA. The chain's CDR3 is CSVETGANAGELFF. The CDR3 DNA follows: TGCAGCGTTGAAACAGGGGCAAACGCCGGGGAGCTGTTTTTT.

This chain connects TRBV4-1 to TRBJ1-3, with 8 positions matching TRBD1. From germline, CDR1 is MGHRA and CDR2 YSYEKL. The J segment lost 2 bases and the V segment lost 3 bases, leaving 0 bases of the junction unmatched. The CDR3 totals 14 residues. This chain's CDR3 is CASSQGQAGNTIYF. In nucleotides, the CDR3 is TGCGCCAGCAGCCAGGGACAGGCTGGAAACACCATATATTTT.

This chain uses TRBV5-1 with TRBJ2-1; 8 nucleotides line up with TRBD2. Germline V lookup: CDR1 SGHRS, CDR2 YFSETQ. The length of the CDR3 is 15 residues. The J segment lost 7 bases and the V segment lost 4 bases, leaving 10 bases of the junction unmatched. The CDR3 protein is CASSGTLAGDNEQFF. The CDR3, as DNA: TGCGCCAGCAGCGGGACGCTAGCGGGCGATAATGAGCAGTTCTTC.

The V call is TRBV2, the J call TRBJ2-7; D call uncertain. CDR1 is SNHLY, CDR2 FYNNEI, per germline. V dropped 3 bases and J dropped 0 bases, with 15 bases sitting between them. The CDR3 length is 16 residues. The CDR3 spells CASSDFTFGNSYEQYF. CDR3 coding DNA: TGTGCCAGCAGTGATTTTACTTTTGGGAACTCCTACGAGCAGTACTTC.

In this sample, this clone turned up once. The chain employs TRBV6-6 and TRBJ1-1; D call uncertain. V dropped 4 bases and J dropped 6 bases, with 15 bases sitting between them. Per germline, CDR1 MNHNY and CDR2 SVGAGI (reference sequence). CDR3 length equals 14 residues. Here the CDR3 reads CASSSMDIASEAFF. The CDR3 coding sequence is TGTGCCAGCAGTTCAATGGATATAGCTTCTGAAGCTTTCTTT.

A note on this clone: Germline and junction disagree at one end, which may indicate a read error. The chain is built from TRBV28 and TRBJ2-3, with 7 positions matching TRBD2. CDR3 length: 18 amino acids. CDR1 MDHEN and CDR2 SYDVKM come from the germline V gene. CDR3 coding DNA: TGTGTCAGCAGTTTATCCCTCCGGGGCGGGGGACGCACAGATACGCAGTATTTT. Translating it yields CVSSLSLRGGGRTDTQYF.

This chain uses TRBV4-3 with TRBJ2-3; D remains ambiguous. Germline CDR1 reads LGHNA; CDR2 reads YSLEER. V lost 4 bases and J lost 2, with 13 bases in between. This CDR3 spans 15 amino acids. The CDR3 region has the DNA TGCGCCAGCAGCCCGCAAAAGCAGAACACAGATACGCAGTATTTT. Its protein product is CASSPQKQNTDTQYF.